This entry features one T cell receptor beta chain sequence. Germline-derived CDR1 and CDR2 are SNHLY and FYNNEI. The CDR3 spans 13 residues. V lost 6 bases and J 2 bases, leaving 10 bases between the germline ends. Participants were aged about 18 to 90 years from 20 to 30 US areas. The data were taken from a study of blood T cell repertoires in COVID-19. Study summary: Sample material is recorded as cDNA or gDNA derived from T cells, B-cell-depleted T cells, or PBMCs.

Under the authors' procedure: The assay estimated nucleated cells by amplifying reference gene primers. Measured with immunoSEQ multiplex PCR; TCRdb has only the in-frame clones, and not every one. For V, J and clone size, that table is used; D and trimming come from the DNA. The sample yields 200,000 to 300,000 clones, around 86% seen once. The sample comprised PBMCs or T cells enriched from blood (not recorded which). The receptor's source is a woman aged 18-29 years who had recovered from COVID-19. The J gene is TRBJ2-5, the V gene TRBV2, with a weak D call TRBD1 (6 bases). The CDR3, as DNA: TGTGCCAGCAGGAGGGACACACAAGAGACCCAGTACTTC. Translated, it gives CASRRDTQETQYF. Full variable domain (outside the CDR3, taken from reference TRBV2 and TRBJ2-5): EPEVTQTPSHQVTQMGQEVILRCVPISNHLYFYWYRQILGQKVEFLVSFYNNEISEKSEIFDDQFSVERPDGSNFTLKIRSTKLEDSAMYFCASRRDTQETQYFGPGTRLLVL.